The 19 T cell receptor beta chains given below trace back to one sample, sequenced in a study of blood T cell repertoires in COVID-19. Profiled with immunoSEQ multiplex PCR; TCRdb holds only in-frame clones, not every one. The sample consists of hundreds of thousands of clones, approximately 88% of them appearing once. Specimen: PBMCs or T cells enriched from blood (not recorded which). These receptors came from a woman aged 40-49 years who had recovered from COVID-19.

The J gene is TRBJ1-5, the V gene TRBV30; D may be TRBD1 (6 bases). The germline V and J ends were trimmed by 4 bases and 6 bases, with 19 bases remaining between them. This CDR3 has 15 amino acids. CDR1 and CDR2 (germline): GTSNPN, SVGIG (reference sequence). The CDR3 coding sequence is TGTGCCTGGACCTACAAGGGGGGGGTAGGTCAGCCCCAGCATTTT. As protein: CAWTYKGGVGQPQHF.

The genes are TRBV4-2 and TRBJ2-7, with 12 bases identical to TRBD2. The V gene end was trimmed by 1 base and the J gene end by 3 bases; junction bases not matched to a gene: 7. Germline assignment: CDR1 LGHNA and CDR2 YNFKEQ. This CDR3 contains 17 residues. This CDR3 is CASSQGSQGLAGYEQYF. The CDR3 region has the DNA TGTGCCAGCAGCCAAGGGTCACAGGGACTAGCGGGCTACGAGCAGTACTTC.

The chain links TRBV28 to TRBJ2-7; TRBD1 aligns across 8 bases. CDR3 length equals 14 residues. Germline values: CDR1 MDHEN, CDR2 SYDVKM. J gave up 5 bases and V 6 bases, and 9 bases lay outside the gene matches. DNA for the CDR3: TGTGCCAGCAGATGGACAGGGTGGTTGAACGAGCAGTACTTC. This codes for CASRWTGWLNEQYF.

The chain uses TRBV3-1 (or the pseudogene TRBV3-2) and TRBJ2-2; TRBD2 matches at 9 bases. Germline CDR1 reads LGHDT; CDR2 reads YNNKEL (reference sequence). Trimming took 0 bases from V and 5 from J; bases not matched to a gene: 4. CDR3 length: 16 residues. The CDR3 protein is CASSQDALAGTGELFF. In DNA form, the CDR3 reads TGTGCCAGCAGCCAAGATGCGCTAGCGGGAACCGGGGAGCTGTTTTTT.

This sequence joins TRBV3-1 (or the pseudogene TRBV3-2) and TRBJ2-7, with 8 bases matching TRBD2. CDR1 and CDR2 (germline): LGHDT, YNNKEL (reference sequence). Unmatched junction bases numbered 6, after V lost 0 bases and J lost 5 bases. The CDR3 has 15 amino acids. CDR3 amino acids: CASSQDGKRENEQYF. The DNA for the CDR3 is TGTGCCAGCAGCCAAGATGGGAAGCGGGAGAACGAGCAGTACTTC.

The J gene is TRBJ1-1, the V gene TRBV15, with no clear D. V was pared by 1 base and J by 2 bases, with 8 bases between. CDR3 length equals 14 residues. Germline CDR1 and CDR2: LNHNV and YYDKDF (reference sequence). The CDR3 sequence: CATSRGAGNTEAFF. In DNA, the CDR3 is TGTGCCACCAGCAGAGGGGCCGGCAACACTGAAGCTTTCTTT.

This clone occurred once. The rearrangement links TRBV19 to TRBJ2-7, with TRBD2 matching over 14 bases. Germline V gives CDR1 LNHDA, CDR2 SQIVND (reference sequence). V dropped 5 bases and J dropped 12; count of bases not matched to a gene: 9. This CDR3 has 14 amino acids. CDR3 coding DNA: TGTGCCAGTAGTCCCGGGGGGACTAGCGGGAGAAGGTACTTC. Its translation is CASSPGGTSGRRYF.

This chain joins TRBV10-1 and TRBJ1-5; D call uncertain. Germline V lookup: CDR1 WNHNN, CDR2 SYGVQD (reference sequence). The length of the CDR3 is 13 residues. V lost 5 bases and J lost 5, with 10 bases in between. CDR3 DNA: TGCGCCAGCAGTTTCGGTATGGATCAGCCCCAGCATTTT. Its protein is CASSFGMDQPQHF.

The chain couples TRBV5-4 to TRBJ2-2, with 14 bases aligning to TRBD2. The length of the CDR3 is 19 residues. With V trimmed by 9 bases and J by 6 bases, 19 bases remained unmatched. The germline gives CDR1 SGHNT, CDR2 YYREEE (reference sequence). The CDR3 loop is CATTLRGGLAGVGAGELFF. CDR3 bases: TGTGCCACCACGCTTCGGGGGGGACTAGCGGGAGTGGGTGCCGGGGAGCTGTTTTTT.

This clone was detected once. This chain connects TRBV29-1 to TRBJ2-5; D not certain. From germline, CDR1 is SQVTM and CDR2 ANQGSEA. V lost 0 bases to trimming and J lost 5 bases, with 13 bases between them. The CDR3 runs to 14 residues. CDR3 in amino acids: CSVEDARGRETQYF. The CDR3 region has the DNA TGCAGCGTTGAAGATGCCCGCGGAAGGGAGACCCAGTACTTC.

The V and J genes are TRBV27 and TRBJ1-5, with D unclear. V gave up 4 bases and J gave up 2 bases, with 18 bases separating them. The CDR3 extends over 17 amino acids. Germline V gene lookup returns CDR1 MNHEY and CDR2 SMNVEV (reference sequence). CDR3 coding DNA: TGTGCCAGCAGTTCGGGAGGCGCGGATTCGGGCAATCAGCCCCAGCATTTT. Translation gives CASSSGGADSGNQPQHF.

Turning to this clone: One junction end disagrees with the germline gene, perhaps due to a read error. CDR3 sequence reads: CASSLGGAGAYNEQFF. The CDR3 DNA reads as TGTGCTAGCAGCTTAGGCGGCGCGGGAGCTTACAATGAGCAGTTCTTC. V usage is TRBV7-7 and J usage is TRBJ2-1; TRBD2 matches 7 bases. CDR1 and CDR2 (germline): SSHAT, FNYEAQ (reference sequence). The CDR3 spans 16 residues.

V and J are TRBV11-2 and TRBJ1-2, with 9 bases identical to TRBD1. The germline V gene encodes CDR1 SGHAT and CDR2 FQNNGV. Germline trimming cut 5 bases from V and 4 bases from J; bases unmatched to any gene: 8. This CDR3 contains 15 residues. Written as DNA, the CDR3 is TGTGCCAGCAGCCGAATGACAGGGGGAGCCTATGGCTACACCTTC. This encodes CASSRMTGGAYGYTF.

The V and J genes are TRBV13 and TRBJ1-1; D call uncertain. Germline V gene data show CDR1 as PRHDT and CDR2 as FYEKMQ (reference sequence). V lost 2 bases to trimming and J lost 3 bases, with 4 bases between them. CDR3 length: 12 amino acids. CDR3 protein: CASSLRYTEAFF. DNA for the CDR3: TGTGCCAGCAGCTTACGGTACACTGAAGCTTTCTTT.

This clone was picked up one time. The chain carries TRBV18 and TRBJ1-1; tentatively, D is TRBD1 (5 bases). CDR1 is KGHSH and CDR2 is LQKENI in the germline V gene. This CDR3 has 18 residues. V lost 3 bases and J 4 bases, leaving 24 bases between the germline ends. The CDR3 DNA is TGTGCCAGCTCACCTGGGGCGCGTTGGGGAAAGCAGGGCACTGAAGCTTTCTTT. Translating it yields CASSPGARWGKQGTEAFF.

This clone came up a few times. This chain joins TRBV28 and TRBJ1-5; D is uncertain. The V end lost 2 bases, the J end lost 11 bases, and 7 bases lay between the germline ends. Germline values: CDR1 MDHEN, CDR2 SYDVKM. The CDR3 is 11 residues long. The CDR3 loop is CASSLRETQHF. For the CDR3, the DNA is TGTGCCAGCAGTTTACGGGAAACCCAGCATTTT.

A single count supports this clone. The rearrangement links TRBV4-3 to TRBJ1-4; TRBD1 matches 9 bases. CDR3 length: 13 amino acids. In germline, CDR1 is LGHNA, CDR2 YSLEER. V shed 4 bases, J shed 8 bases, and the junction held 2 bases outside the gene matches. The CDR3 DNA is TGCGCCAGCAGCCGGGACAGGGAGGAAAAACTGTTTTTT. Translated, it gives CASSRDREEKLFF.

This sequence joins TRBV5-1 and TRBJ2-1, with 7 bases matching TRBD2. Germline V gene sequence: CDR1 SGHRS, CDR2 YFSETQ. The CDR3 covers 16 residues. V shed 3 bases and J 4 bases; nucleotides not matched to a gene: 10. For the CDR3, the DNA is TGCGCCAGCAGCTCGGGACTACTCCAAGGGTACAATGAGCAGTTCTTC. Residues: CASSSGLLQGYNEQFF.

The chain employs TRBV24-1 and TRBJ2-1; D gene unclear. Per the germline V gene, CDR1 is KGHDR and CDR2 is SFDVKD. V was clipped by 1 base and J by 5 bases, with 8 bases between them. This CDR3 comprises 14 residues. The CDR3 loop reads CATSDFPLNNEQFF. CDR3 nucleotide sequence: TGTGCCACCAGTGATTTCCCACTAAACAATGAGCAGTTCTTC.